The 29 T cell receptor beta chains reported below all come from one sample, sequenced in a study of T-cell reconstitution after alpha-beta-depleted transplantation in children (dated by TCRdb to 2016 to 2017). The treatment or condition tag for this specimen amounts to: allogeneic hematopoietic cell transplantation with graft depleted of TCRalphabeta T cells and CD19 B cells. Library prep was done by PCR. Data came from an Illumina HiSeq 2500. To normalize quantification of the TCRbeta repertoire, the TCR libraries were built with molecular barcoding that relied on unique molecular identifiers. The raw public reads went through TCRdb reprocessing: fastp at Q25, MiXCR clone calling, in-frame beta chains kept. When rows share a CDR3 protein, they turn into one entry using the most common DNA and genes. This sample gives about 610,000 distinct CDR3 sequences in total; roughly 27% of them show up just once. The top ten clonotypes cover 36% of the sample.

The sequences come from PBMCs, collected before TCRalphabeta/CD19-depleted stem cell transplant. The receptors originated from a boy under two years old with Wiskott-Aldrich syndrome, due to receive a stem cell transplant.

This clonotype was seen a handful of times. V gene TRBV10-3 combines with J gene TRBJ2-2; 10 positions agree with TRBD1. The CDR3 is 14 amino acids. The V segment lost 8 bases and the J segment 7 bases; nucleotides outside the gene matches: 7. The germline V gene encodes CDR1 ENHRY and CDR2 SYGVKD. The chain's CDR3 is CAIGDRGPSGELFF. For the CDR3, the DNA is TGTGCCATCGGGGACAGGGGACCTAGCGGGGAGCTGTTTTTT.

The CDR3, as DNA: TGCAGCGTTCAGGGTTCCTACAATGAGCAGTTCTTC. It yields the protein CSVQGSYNEQFF. J is TRBJ2-1 and V is TRBV29-1; D perhaps matches TRBD1 (5 bases). The CDR3 loop spans 12 amino acids. Germline values: CDR1 SQVTM, CDR2 ANQGSEA. V was pared by 5 bases and J by 1 base, with 6 bases between.

This sequence joins TRBV10-3 and TRBJ2-7; 7 bases are a match to TRBD1. The CDR3 has 13 residues. Germline CDR1 ENHRY, CDR2 SYGVKD. V gave up 6 bases and J gave up 2 bases; unmatched junction bases: 4. CDR3 bases: TGTGCCATCAGCGTGGACAGGACCTACGAGCAGTACTTC. It is translated as CAISVDRTYEQYF.

A few counts support this clonotype. The CDR3 nucleotides read TGTGCCAGCAGCCGGACAGCCTCCTACGAGCAGTACTTC. Translated: CASSRTASYEQYF. This chain uses TRBV12-3 or TRBV12-4 with TRBJ2-7, with D possibly being TRBD1 (6 bases). Trimming pared 6 bases from V and 0 bases from J, leaving 9 bases between. This CDR3 has 13 amino acids.

CDR3 nucleotides: TGCAGTGCTAGTCGGGACAGCCTACCAGCAATGCAGTACTTC. Protein: CSASRDSLPAMQYF. J is TRBJ2-7 and V is TRBV20-1; 7 bases agree with TRBD1. The V gene's germline CDR1 is DFQATT and CDR2 SNEGSKA (reference sequence). The CDR3 covers 14 residues. Trimming at V came to 3 bases and at J to 9 bases, leaving 14 bases not matched to a gene.

This clonotype came up a few times. CDR3 protein: CASSPRTGGDSPLHF. CDR3 coding DNA: TGTGCCAGCAGTCCAAGGACAGGGGGCGATTCACCCCTCCACTTT. This chain links TRBV12-3 or TRBV12-4 with TRBJ1-6, with 11 bases that match TRBD1. The CDR3 extends over 15 amino acids. V trimming: 5 bases; J trimming: 8 bases; junction bases outside the gene matches: 5.

The chain is built from TRBV5-1 and TRBJ1-2; D not resolved. Germline V gives CDR1 SGHRS, CDR2 YFSETQ. V dropped 5 bases and J dropped 5 bases, with 16 bases sitting between them. This CDR3 is built from 14 residues. The CDR3 DNA is TGCGCCAGCAGACAAGGACCGAACAATTATGGCTACACCTTC. Translating gives CASRQGPNNYGYTF. Supplemented by reference TRBV5-1 and TRBJ1-2, the full variable domain reads KAGVTQTPRYLIKTRGQQVTLSCSPISGHRSVSWYQQTPGQGLQFLFEYFSETQRNKGNFPGRFSGRQFSNSRSEMNVSTLELGDSALYLCASRQGPNNYGYTFGSGTRLTVV.

This rearrangement joins TRBV20-1 to TRBJ2-2; 9 positions agree with TRBD2. The CDR3 is 15 residues long. Germline V gene lookup returns CDR1 DFQATT and CDR2 SNEGSKA (reference sequence). V shed 4 bases, J shed 6 bases, and the junction held 9 bases outside the gene matches. This CDR3 reads CSANRAGGFAGELFF. Written as DNA, the CDR3 is TGCAGTGCTAACAGGGCGGGAGGGTTCGCCGGGGAGCTGTTTTTT.

The table lists this clonotype with a few counts. This chain joins TRBV29-1 and TRBJ1-2; possibly TRBD1 for D (5 bases). This CDR3 has 13 residues. Per the germline V gene, CDR1 is SQVTM and CDR2 is ANQGSEA. Trimming left V 4 bases short and J 7 bases short, with 16 bases between. The CDR3 sequence is CSVGLGGEFGYTF. The CDR3 coding sequence is TGCAGCGTTGGGTTGGGGGGGGAGTTTGGCTACACCTTC.

Turning to this clonotype: The junction does not match germline at one end; this may be a read error. V and J are TRBV5-1 and TRBJ2-3; 7 bases fit TRBD1. The CDR3 totals 13 residues. Germline loops: CDR1 SGHRS, CDR2 YFSETQ. The CDR3 DNA reads as TGTGCCAGCAGCTTACAGGGGTCAGATACGCAGTATTTT. Its protein product is CASSLQGSDTQYF.

The genes are TRBV6-1 and TRBJ2-1; D perhaps matches TRBD1 (6 bases). CDR3 length: 14 amino acids. The germline V gene encodes CDR1 MNHNS and CDR2 SASEGT. The V gene lost 7 bases and the J gene lost 3 bases, with 13 bases spanning the gap. DNA for the CDR3: TGTGCCAGCACCGGAGGACAGCTCTACAATGAGCAGTTCTTC. Protein product: CASTGGQLYNEQFF.

The chain employs TRBV12-3 or TRBV12-4 and TRBJ1-5, with D maybe TRBD1 (5 bases). With 8 bases removed from V and 2 bases from J, the gap between germline ends came to 10 bases. This CDR3 has 13 residues. The CDR3 region is CASGATGNQPQHF. The CDR3, as DNA: TGTGCCAGCGGGGCTACTGGCAATCAGCCCCAGCATTTT.

A few counts support this clonotype. The chain links TRBV5-1 to TRBJ1-2; D ambiguous. This CDR3 comprises 13 residues. V lost 1 base and J 4 bases, leaving 8 bases between the germline ends. CDR1 and CDR2 from the germline V gene are SGHRS and YFSETQ. The CDR3 bases are TGCGCCAGCAGCTTGTCGGGGAGCTATGGCTACACCTTC. It specifies CASSLSGSYGYTF.

This clonotype was seen a few times. The chain joins TRBV3-1 to TRBJ2-1, with 8 bases aligning to TRBD2. Trimming at V came to 0 bases and at J to 4 bases, leaving 8 bases not matched to a gene. The length of the CDR3 is 17 residues. Germline V gene data show CDR1 as LGHDT and CDR2 as YNNKEL (reference sequence). CDR3 residues: CASSQDGTSLIYNEQFF. The CDR3 nucleotides are TGTGCCAGCAGCCAAGACGGGACTAGTCTTATATACAATGAGCAGTTCTTC.

Ten or more counts support this clonotype. The chain links TRBV15 to TRBJ2-1, with 11 bases matching TRBD2. V was clipped by 1 base and J by 5 bases; unmatched bases: 1. CDR3 length: 15 residues. Germline loops: CDR1 LNHNV, CDR2 YYDKDF (reference sequence). CDR3 sequence (DNA): TGTGCCACCAGCAGAGTACTAGCGGGAGACAATGAGCAGTTCTTC. Its translation: CATSRVLAGDNEQFF.

This clonotype was recorded a few times. V and J are TRBV12-3 or TRBV12-4 and TRBJ2-1; TRBD1 agrees at 7 bases. This CDR3 comprises 15 residues. Unmatched junction bases numbered 6, after V lost 5 bases and J lost 2 bases. The CDR3 DNA sequence: TGTGCCAGCAGTCACCCGGGACAGACCTACAATGAGCAGTTCTTC. This codes for CASSHPGQTYNEQFF.

The chain links TRBV20-1 to TRBJ2-7, with unresolved D. Germline values: CDR1 DFQATT, CDR2 SNEGSKA (reference sequence). This CDR3 comprises 13 residues. Trimming took 3 bases from V and 3 from J, leaving 12 bases between them. In DNA, the CDR3 is TGCAGTGCTAGTTTGGGCGCTAACTACGAGCAGTACTTC. It encodes CSASLGANYEQYF.

A few counts support this clonotype. The chain carries TRBV10-3 and TRBJ2-2; 8 nucleotides align to TRBD1. V trimming: 10 bases; J trimming: 0 bases; junction bases outside the gene matches: 1. CDR3 length: 13 amino acids. Germline lookup yields CDR1 ENHRY and CDR2 SYGVKD. DNA for the CDR3: TGTGCCACAGGGGGCTCGAACACCGGGGAGCTGTTTTTT. It yields the protein CATGGSNTGELFF.

This clonotype was observed once. The genes are TRBV5-6 and TRBJ2-4, with 8 bases that match TRBD2. CDR3 length: 16 residues. From germline, CDR1 is SGHDT and CDR2 YYEEEE. With 2 bases clipped from V and 3 bases from J, the junction kept 7 bases outside the gene matches. For the CDR3, the DNA is TGTGCCAGCAGCTTAAGGCTAGCGGGTGGCAAAAACATTCAGTACTTC. Its translation is CASSLRLAGGKNIQYF. Filled out from reference TRBV5-6 and TRBJ2-4, the complete variable domain reads DAGVTQSPTHLIKTRGQQVTLRCSPKSGHDTVSWYQQALGQGPQFIFQYYEEEERQRGNFPDRFSGHQFPNYSSELNVNALLLGDSALYLCASSLRLAGGKNIQYFGAGTRLSVL.

This chain's CDR3 is CSAPRDTQYF. CDR3 DNA: TGCAGTGCCCCACGAGATACGCAGTATTTT. The chain couples TRBV20-1 to TRBJ2-3; the D is unclear. The length of the CDR3 is 10 residues. Germline V gene data show CDR1 as DFQATT and CDR2 as SNEGSKA (reference sequence). Between the trimmed V and J ends, which lost 6 bases and 5 bases, there was a span of 6 bases.

This chain connects TRBV5-1 to TRBJ2-7; TRBD1 matches 8 bases. CDR3 length equals 14 residues. Germline CDR1 reads SGHRS; CDR2 reads YFSETQ. V shed 7 bases and J 3 bases; nucleotides not matched to a gene: 9. CDR3 residues: CASRRDRLIYEQYF. The CDR3 nucleotides are TGCGCCAGCCGCCGGGACAGGTTAATCTACGAGCAGTACTTC.

The chain links TRBV6-6 to TRBJ2-7; D ambiguous. Between the trimmed V and J ends, which lost 4 bases and 3 bases, there was a span of 10 bases. Germline V gives CDR1 MNHNY, CDR2 SVGAGI (reference sequence). The CDR3 spans 13 residues. CDR3 DNA: TGTGCCAGCAGTTTTGCGCAGATCTACGAGCAGTACTTC. This gives the protein CASSFAQIYEQYF.

The table lists this clonotype with many counts. The chain has TRBV5-1 and TRBJ1-1, with D tentatively TRBD1 (5 bases). The ends were cut back, 0 bases at V and 10 bases at J, with 10 bases in the middle. CDR3 length: 12 residues. Per germline, CDR1 SGHRS and CDR2 YFSETQ. Here the CDR3 DNA reads TGCGCCAGCAGCTTGGAGCAGGGAAGAGCTTTCTTT. Protein sequence: CASSLEQGRAFF.

This sequence joins TRBV3-1 and TRBJ2-1; 11 nucleotides align to TRBD2. The CDR3 is 16 residues long. V shed 4 bases and J 8 bases; nucleotides not matched to a gene: 10. The germline gives CDR1 LGHDT, CDR2 YNNKEL (reference sequence). This CDR3 reads CASSPRLAGFGDEQFF. In DNA form, the CDR3 reads TGTGCCAGCAGCCCCCGACTAGCGGGATTTGGGGATGAGCAGTTCTTC.

The V call is TRBV3-1, the J call TRBJ1-1; D unclear. V dropped 1 base and J dropped 4 bases, with 7 bases sitting between them. The CDR3 extends over 13 amino acids. Germline loops: CDR1 LGHDT, CDR2 YNNKEL (reference sequence). CDR3 protein: CASSQVAGTEAFF. CDR3 in DNA: TGTGCCAGCAGCCAAGTGGCAGGCACTGAAGCTTTCTTT.

This clonotype has just a few counts. The chain employs TRBV24-1 and TRBJ2-1; no clear D. V lost 4 bases, J lost 0 bases, and 12 bases lay in between. Germline V lookup: CDR1 KGHDR, CDR2 SFDVKD. The CDR3 is 16 residues long. As DNA, the CDR3 is TGTGCCACCAGTGACCCGGATTCAAGCTCCTACAATGAGCAGTTCTTC. Amino acid sequence: CATSDPDSSSYNEQFF.

V usage is TRBV20-1 and J usage is TRBJ2-1, with 14 bases that match TRBD2. V was pared by 2 bases and J by 8 bases, with 8 bases of the junction left unmatched. CDR1 and CDR2 from the germline V gene are DFQATT and SNEGSKA (reference sequence). The CDR3 is 16 residues long. CDR3 sequence reads: CSARPGTSGSIYEQFF. CDR3 DNA: TGCAGTGCTAGACCCGGGACTAGCGGGAGTATCTATGAGCAGTTCTTC.

In its sample, this clonotype was seen a few times. The chain has TRBV5-1 and TRBJ2-7; D might be TRBD1 or TRBD2, each matching 7 bases. In germline, CDR1 is SGHRS, CDR2 YFSETQ. The CDR3 has 17 residues. Trimming took 0 bases from V and 1 from J, leaving 17 bases between them. The DNA for the CDR3 is TGCGCCAGCAGCTTGGGGCGGGGGACAGCCCCTTCCTACGAGCAGTACTTC. Translated: CASSLGRGTAPSYEQYF.

The chain joins TRBV4-1 to TRBJ2-3; 11 bases map to TRBD2. V was clipped by 4 bases and J by 5 bases; unmatched bases: 5. The CDR3 spans 15 residues. Germline V gene lookup returns CDR1 MGHRA and CDR2 YSYEKL. CDR3: CASSLAGGRVDTQYF. CDR3 in DNA: TGCGCCAGCAGCCTAGCGGGAGGGAGGGTAGATACGCAGTATTTT.